A single sample gave rise to the 20 T cell receptor beta chains below, sequenced in a study of spatial heterogeneity in lung cancer. Time point noted: sample taken at primary tumor resection. Frozen PBMC, nontumor lung or tumor provided whole RNA, which was sequenced unsorted. TCRdb ran MiXCR on the 5' RACE reads and lists one entry per CDR3 protein. The table has 89,000 or so distinct CDR3 sequences, 15% to 25% seen once; the top ten hold about 6.6%. This specimen was PBMCs, taken at surgery. All receptors derive from a male donor with early-stage non-small cell lung cancer.

This clonotype was observed a few times. The chain joins TRBV7-9 to TRBJ2-5; D possibly uses TRBD1 or TRBD2 (6 bases each). Germline CDR1 and CDR2: SEHNR and FQNEAQ (reference sequence). CDR3 length equals 14 residues. V lost 2 bases and J 5 bases, leaving 12 bases between the germline ends. CDR3: CASSLPGEVETQYF. CDR3 nucleotides: TGTGCCAGCAGCTTACCAGGGGAGGTGGAGACCCAGTACTTC. The entire variable domain, with the rest obtained from reference TRBV7-9 and TRBJ2-5, is as follows: DTGVSQNPRHKITKRGQNVTFRCDPISEHNRLYWYRQTLGQGPEFLTYFQNEAQLEKSRLLSDRFSAERPKGSFSTLEIQRTEQGDSAMYLCASSLPGEVETQYFGPGTRLLVL.

The V and J genes are TRBV19 and TRBJ1-5; no reliable D call. The germline V and J ends were trimmed by 10 bases and 0 bases, with 13 bases remaining between them. The CDR3 has 14 residues. Germline V CDR1 and CDR2: LNHDA, SQIVND (reference sequence). CDR3 DNA: TGTGCCATCTCGACGGCTAATAGCAATCAGCCCCAGCATTTT. Amino acid sequence: CAISTANSNQPQHF.

Regarding this clonotype: A junction end diverges from the germline sequence, so it may reflect a read error. This chain connects TRBV5-4 to TRBJ1-1; no clear D. In germline, CDR1 is SGHNT, CDR2 YYREEE (reference sequence). This CDR3 region has 12 residues. This CDR3 is CASSFFNIEAFF. Here the CDR3 DNA reads TGTGCCAGCAGCTTTTTTAACATTGAAGCTTTCTTT.

This clonotype has a handful of counts. The rearrangement links TRBV11-3 to TRBJ2-1; D is perhaps TRBD1 (6 bases). Germline loops: CDR1 SGHNT, CDR2 YENEEA. The V gene lost 4 bases and the J gene lost 7 bases, with 17 bases spanning the gap. CDR3 size: 15 residues. DNA for the CDR3: TGTGCCAGCAGCTCCCCCGCTAGCAGGGGAAATGAGCAGTTCTTC. Translation gives CASSSPASRGNEQFF.

This clonotype showed up just a few times. V usage is TRBV5-1 and J usage is TRBJ1-1; 8 nucleotides align to TRBD1. The CDR3 extends over 16 amino acids. V lost 4 bases, J lost 0 bases, and 8 bases stayed unmatched. Germline lookup yields CDR1 SGHRS and CDR2 YFSETQ. The CDR3: CASSIHGQGLNTEAFF. In DNA, the CDR3 is TGCGCCAGCAGCATCCACGGACAGGGATTGAACACTGAAGCTTTCTTT.

This clonotype was detected a few times. As DNA, the CDR3 is TGTGCCAGCAGTGCCGGGACTAGCAGTTACAATGAGCAGTTCTTC. It translates to CASSAGTSSYNEQFF. The rearrangement uses TRBV6-2 or TRBV6-3 and TRBJ2-1, with 9 bases aligning to TRBD2. Germline V CDR1 and CDR2: MNHEY, SVGEGT. The V and J ends lost 5 bases and 4 bases, in that order; junction bases with no gene match: 6. There are 15 residues in the CDR3.

The rearrangement uses TRBV12-3 or TRBV12-4 and TRBJ2-7; D unresolved. Trimming took 4 bases from V and 6 from J, leaving 10 bases between them. The CDR3 is 12 residues long. The CDR3 is CASSSQVPEQYF. CDR3 DNA: TGTGCCAGCAGTTCCCAGGTCCCCGAGCAGTACTTC.

This clonotype has just a few counts. The chain is built from TRBV5-6 and TRBJ2-5; TRBD1 agrees at 7 bases. The V and J ends lost 0 bases and 4 bases, in that order; junction bases with no gene match: 3. The CDR3 covers 14 residues. CDR1 SGHDT and CDR2 YYEEEE come from the germline V gene. The CDR3 nucleotides read TGTGCCAGCAGCTTGGAAACAGGGGCAGAGACCCAGTACTTC. As protein: CASSLETGAETQYF.

The chain is built from TRBV16 and TRBJ2-1; D ambiguous. This CDR3 has 11 residues. V was cut by 0 bases and J by 10 bases, with 4 bases left in between. In germline, CDR1 is KGHSY, CDR2 FQNENV. CDR3 bases: TGTGCCAGCAGCCAATCAGTGGAGCAGTTCTTC. Translated, it gives CASSQSVEQFF. Full variable domain (outside the CDR3, taken from reference TRBV16 and TRBJ2-1): GEEVAQTPKHLVRGEGQKAKLYCAPIKGHSYVFWYQQVLKNEFKFLISFQNENVFDETGMPKERFSAKCLPNSPCSLEIQATKLEDSAVYFCASSQSVEQFFGPGTRLTVL.

The chain carries TRBV4-2 and TRBJ1-2; no definite D call. Germline V gene data show CDR1 as LGHNA and CDR2 as YNFKEQ. This CDR3 is built from 14 residues. V was shortened by 4 bases and J by 3 bases, with 12 bases between the two germline ends. CDR3 nucleotides: TGTGCCAGCAGCCCGGAGGGATTGGACTATGGCTACACCTTC. Its protein product is CASSPEGLDYGYTF.

The V gene is TRBV5-1, the J gene TRBJ1-4; TRBD1 matches 7 bases. The CDR3 has 15 amino acids. The V segment lost 2 bases and the J segment 8 bases; nucleotides outside the gene matches: 9. Germline CDR1 is SGHRS and CDR2 is YFSETQ. This chain's CDR3 is CASSFDRAIGEKLFF. The CDR3 nucleotides read TGCGCCAGCAGCTTTGACAGGGCCATTGGAGAAAAACTGTTTTTT.

This chain connects TRBV20-1 to TRBJ2-2, with a tentative D call TRBD2 (5 bases). With 5 bases removed from V and 8 bases from J, the gap between germline ends came to 9 bases. The CDR3 is 11 residues long. Germline CDR1 DFQATT, CDR2 SNEGSKA (reference sequence). The CDR3 spells CSAARGGELFF. The CDR3 DNA reads as TGCAGTGCTGCACGAGGGGGGGAGCTGTTTTTT.

The rearrangement uses TRBV19 and TRBJ2-2; possibly TRBD1 or TRBD2 for D (6 bases each). This CDR3 has 15 residues. V lost 1 base to trimming and J lost 5 bases, with 11 bases between them. Germline V gives CDR1 LNHDA, CDR2 SQIVND (reference sequence). The CDR3 is CASSIGQGRTGELFF. CDR3 DNA sequence: TGTGCCAGTAGTATAGGGCAGGGGAGGACCGGGGAGCTGTTTTTT.

V and J are TRBV5-1 and TRBJ2-7; D possibly corresponds to TRBD1 (6 bases). The V end was cut by 4 bases, the J end by 7 bases, with 15 bases between. Germline lookup yields CDR1 SGHRS and CDR2 YFSETQ. The CDR3 covers 13 residues. The CDR3, as DNA: TGCGCCAGCAGCCTAGATGGACAGCAAGAGCAGTACTTC. Protein product: CASSLDGQQEQYF.

This clonotype was detected ten times or more. The rearrangement links TRBV7-3 to TRBJ2-5, with D uncertain. CDR1 and CDR2 (germline): SGHTA, FQGTGA. Trimming pared 2 bases from V and 5 bases from J, leaving 18 bases between. The CDR3 contains 16 residues. For the CDR3, the DNA is TGTGCCAGCAGCTTAGATCCCCGGGTCCACTTGGAGACCCAGTACTTC. Protein product: CASSLDPRVHLETQYF.

This clonotype turned up a few times. The chain is built from TRBV20-1 and TRBJ2-5; maybe TRBD2 (5 bases). Germline V gene data show CDR1 as DFQATT and CDR2 as SNEGSKA (reference sequence). CDR3 length: 13 amino acids. Trimming pared 6 bases from V and 2 bases from J, leaving 13 bases between. As DNA, the CDR3 is TGCAGTGCCCTAGTGGGGAGACAAGAGACCCAGTACTTC. Amino acids: CSALVGRQETQYF.

The chain recombines TRBV29-1 with TRBJ2-7; a possible D gene is TRBD1 (6 bases). Trimming took off 7 bases at V and 2 bases at J, with 15 bases between the two ends. This CDR3 region has 13 residues. Germline lookup yields CDR1 SQVTM and CDR2 ANQGSEA. The CDR3, as DNA: TGCAGCGCTTGGACAGAGGGGCCCTACGAGCAGTACTTC. This codes for CSAWTEGPYEQYF.

V is TRBV13 and J is TRBJ2-3; 7 positions match TRBD1. CDR3 size: 14 residues. The junction had 8 bases not matched to a gene; V was cut back by 5 bases and J by 6 bases. CDR1 and CDR2 from the germline V gene are PRHDT and FYEKMQ (reference sequence). Here the CDR3 reads CASSNLQGRDTQYF. CDR3 sequence (DNA): TGTGCCAGCAGCAACTTACAGGGGCGCGATACGCAGTATTTT.

This clonotype was seen repeatedly, ten times or more. The V gene is TRBV7-3, the J gene TRBJ2-2; no firm D call. CDR1 SGHTA and CDR2 FQGTGA come from the germline V gene. This CDR3 has 17 amino acids. V was pared by 3 bases and J by 2 bases, with 16 bases between. The CDR3 DNA sequence: TGTGCCAGCAGCTTTGGGCCTCCGATCTTAAACACCGGGGAGCTGTTTTTT. Residues: CASSFGPPILNTGELFF.

For this clonotype: The junction departs from germline at one end; a sequencing error may be responsible. The genes are TRBV19 and TRBJ1-4; tentative D call: TRBD1 (6 bases). Germline V CDR1 and CDR2: LNHDA, SQIVND (reference sequence). The CDR3 has 14 amino acids. The DNA for the CDR3 is TGTGTCAGTTCCCCGGGACACATTAATGAAAAACTGTTTTTT. Amino acid sequence: CVSSPGHINEKLFF.